Sequencing of this T cell receptor beta chain was carried out in a study of identical twins. TCRdb independently ran MiXCR on the 5' RACE reads; one entry per CDR3 protein. The sample holds 650,000 to 750,000 distinct CDR3 sequences, approximately 21% seen once. This CDR3 comprises 11 residues. The germline CDR1 and CDR2 sequences are DFQATT and SNEGSKA (reference sequence). The V end was cut by 3 bases, the J end by 5 bases, with 7 bases between. This clonotype has just a few counts. These data are also associated with another study on T cells expressing NK-cell markers. Per that paper: In a few donors, dominant clonotypes made up 28.3-60.1% of CD3+CD56-NKG2C+ cells.

The sequencing input was PBMCs. V and J are TRBV20-1 and TRBJ2-5; D not certain. The TCR comes from a young woman in good health. CDR3 sequence reads: CSASGPETQYF. The CDR3 coding sequence is TGCAGTGCTAGTGGACCGGAGACCCAGTACTTC.